This T cell receptor (beta chain) was sequenced in a study of Ad26.COV2.S vaccination and SARS-CoV-2 variants. Looking at the study overall: A COV1001 Ad26.COV2.S trial-arm participant provided the sample.

Produced via immunoSEQ multiplex PCR; TCRdb's table is partial and in-frame only. The table lists about 370,000 clones, approximately 90% of them singletons. The sample's treatment: some 20 received Ad26.COV2.S at low or high dose, single or two shots; about five received placebo; per-sample allocation not given. After the first vaccine or placebo injection, samples were drawn on day 63. The sample came from a Boston adult aged 18-55 years. An Ad26 vector carrying the Wuhan-strain SARS-CoV-2 spike served as the vaccine. Findings of the study overall: The placebo group had lower spike-specific TCR breadth than the vaccine recipients did.

In germline, CDR1 is SGHNT, CDR2 YYREEE (reference sequence). This CDR3 is 17 amino acids long. V shed 4 bases, J shed 4 bases, and the junction held 9 bases outside the gene matches. This clone was recorded a few times. Its antigen remains unknown. The chain couples TRBV5-4 to TRBJ1-4; 11 nucleotides match TRBD1. Here the sequenced sample was peripheral blood, taken in a trial of Ad26.COV2.S vaccine versus placebo. The receptor was isolated from a person between 18 and 65 years old who received the Ad26.COV2.S COVID-19 vaccine or a placebo. The CDR3 protein is CASSQGQGAQVNEKLFF. The CDR3 DNA reads TGTGCCAGCAGCCAAGGACAGGGGGCGCAAGTTAATGAAAAACTGTTTTTT.